A selection of T cell receptor beta chains follows, all from one sample in a study of blood T cells in healthy people across ages. TCRdb reprocessed the 5' RACE reads with MiXCR, giving one entry per CDR3 protein. The table includes about 1.7 million distinct CDR3 sequences, roughly 27% detected once. Input material: blood. The receptors were gathered from a woman in her thirties in good health. Both conserved end residues are trimmed from each CDR3.

>13|TRBJ2-1|TRBV20-1
SARDPGQGASEQF
>12|TRBJ1-1|TRBV30
AWSPGQGNTEAF
>12|TRBJ1-2|TRBV25-1
ASSASRGHYGYT
>11|TRBJ2-3|TRBV20-1
SARRVVTDTQY
>12|TRBJ2-7|TRBV18
ASSPQKGFHEQY
>16|TRBJ2-5|TRBV28
ASSLSSSGGARGETQY
>15|TRBJ1-5|TRBV12-3/TRBV12-4
ASSLVPGSGLNQPQH
>14|TRBJ2-7|TRBV11-2
ASSLLDGGSPFEQY
>12|TRBJ2-7|TRBV27
ARSFGQAGYEQY
>14|TRBJ2-2|TRBV7-3
ASSPTGTLDTGELF
>12|TRBJ1-4|TRBV7-9
ASSRTGGGEKLF
>12|TRBJ1-5|TRBV19
ASSIGQNGQLQH
>12|-|TRBV20-1
SVPLTSLSETQY
>10|TRBJ2-1|TRBV12-3/TRBV12-4
ASSRTSGWQF
>11|TRBJ1-2|TRBV29-1
SVEFVQGYGYT
>16|TRBJ2-3|TRBV20-1
SARASGTSGTFAHTQY
>13|TRBJ1-4|TRBV15
ATSREQGRYEKLF
>13|TRBJ2-1|TRBV7-2
ASSLTTGKYNERF
>11|TRBJ2-5|TRBV29-1
SVDPTWKETQY
>9|TRBJ1-4|TRBV12-3/TRBV12-4
ASANYEKLF
>15|TRBJ2-3|TRBV24-1
ATSEPPSGGSTDTQY
>11|TRBJ2-1|TRBV12-3/TRBV12-4
ASRGLARNEQF
>16|TRBJ2-5|TRBV28
ASSLFPSGGAETETQY
>11|TRBJ2-4|TRBV5-1
ASSFEAGGIQY
>11|TRBJ1-4|TRBV20-1
SVTWGINEKLF
>10|TRBJ1-2|TRBV28
ASRQGIYGYT
>11|TRBJ1-1|TRBV11-2
ASSLEGKTEAF
>16|-|TRBV11-2
ASSSYNYRQAIRYEQY
>13|TRBJ2-7|TRBV7-9
ASSSGRGRSYEQY
>13|TRBJ1-5|TRBV20-1
SAREGHLSNQPQH
>11|TRBJ1-2|TRBV7-2
VGSLAGNYGYT
>11|TRBJ2-1|TRBV2
ASSEGGLTGQF
>12|TRBJ2-1|TRBV5-1
ASSLARGKCEQF
>14|TRBJ2-4|TRBV5-1
ASSYGLASAKNIQY
>14|TRBJ2-1|TRBV4-3
ASKWQTSGRADEQF
>13|TRBJ2-4|TRBV4-3
ASSQEGSHRNIQY
>13|TRBJ2-5|TRBV24-1
ATSGWAREQETQY
>15|TRBJ1-2|TRBV12-5
ASGSPPGAGLVYGYT
>14|TRBJ2-7|TRBV2
ATLTLNRDRGAEQY
>12|TRBJ1-2|TRBV13
ASSIRGSFYGYT
>13|TRBJ2-3|TRBV18
ASSPSMGAADTQY
>11|TRBJ2-7|TRBV6-2/TRBV6-3
ASSPGEPNEQY
>13|TRBJ2-5|TRBV20-1
SARGGSGVQETQY
>11|TRBJ2-1|TRBV3-1
ASSQRGRDEQF
>16|TRBJ2-3|TRBV6-1
ASSRSPLARRPTDTQY
>10|TRBJ1-2|TRBV29-1
SVLDRGGGYT